This entry describes one T cell receptor (beta chain). Its cognate antigen is unknown. Other DNA sequences within the sample encode an identical CDR3. V was clipped by 2 bases and J by 5 bases, with 7 bases between them. CDR1 is SGHTA, CDR2 FQGNSA, per germline. CDR3 length: 13 amino acids. These data belong to a study of shared clonotypes between healthy human individuals. Findings and caveats of the study: A limitation of the genetic and exposure-history diversity represented arose from few donors.

Data came from immunoSEQ multiplex PCR; TCRdb stores just in-frame clones and leaves some out. Of hundreds of thousands of clones in the sample, 77% were seen once. The sample taken for sequencing was PBMCs. This TCR came from a woman between 40 and 50 years old in good health. Some clones in this sample may be carry-over from other donors' samples. The rearrangement uses TRBV7-2 and TRBJ1-5, with TRBD1 as a possible D gene (5 bases). This CDR3 reads CASSLRGDQPQHF. Written as DNA, the CDR3 is TGTGCCAGCAGCTTACGAGGGGATCAGCCCCAGCATTTT. Full variable domain (remainder filled in from reference TRBV7-2 and TRBJ1-5): GAGVSQSPSNKVTEKGKDVELRCDPISGHTALYWYRQSLGQGLEFLIYFQGNSAPDKSGLPSDRFSAERTGGSVSTLTIQRTQQEDSAVYLCASSLRGDQPQHFGDGTRLSIL.